This T cell receptor (beta chain) was sequenced in a study of CD8 T cells in Susac syndrome. Study-level findings and limits: Maximal CD8+ clonal expansion in Susac was observed within TEMRA cells and among active patients.

This CDR3 has 16 residues. Trimming took 3 bases from V and 4 from J; bases not matched to a gene: 7. Germline V gene sequence: CDR1 SGDLS, CDR2 YYNGEE. With regard to this clonotype: Its antigen is unidentified.

Random hexamers were used to reverse transcribe the RNA input (roughly 0.5 to 1 ug). One entry per CDR3 protein results from TCRdb running MiXCR on the immunoSEQ multiplex PCR reads. Of fewer than 85,000 distinct CDR3 sequences in the sample, approximately 95% were seen once. Purification of the CD8+ and CD4+ T cells relied on negative isolation, and TEMRA cells underwent FACS enrichment. This TCR was recovered from a human donor with Susac syndrome. The specimen was CD8+ T cells from PBMCs. This chain connects TRBV9 to TRBJ2-1; 10 bases fit TRBD2. CDR3 bases: TGTGCCAGCAGCGGGAGCGGGAGGGGCTTTTACAATGAGCAGTTCTTC. It is translated as CASSGSGRGFYNEQFF.